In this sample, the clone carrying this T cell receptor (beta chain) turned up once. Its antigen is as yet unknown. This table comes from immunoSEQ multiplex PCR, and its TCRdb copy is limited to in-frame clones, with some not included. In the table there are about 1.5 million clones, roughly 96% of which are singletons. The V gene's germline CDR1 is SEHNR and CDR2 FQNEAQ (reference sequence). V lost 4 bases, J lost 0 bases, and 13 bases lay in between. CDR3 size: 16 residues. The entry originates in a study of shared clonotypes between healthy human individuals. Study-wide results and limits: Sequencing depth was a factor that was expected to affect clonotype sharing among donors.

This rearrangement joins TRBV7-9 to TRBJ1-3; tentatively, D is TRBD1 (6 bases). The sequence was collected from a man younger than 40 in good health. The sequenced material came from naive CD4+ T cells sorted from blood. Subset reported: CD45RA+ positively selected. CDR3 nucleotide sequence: TGTGCCAGCAGCTCCGGACAGATTCGCTCTGGAAACACCATATATTTT. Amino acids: CASSSGQIRSGNTIYF.